These 26 T cell receptor beta chains were all obtained from the same sample, sequenced in a study of CD8 T cells in Susac syndrome. Reverse transcription of roughly 0.5 to 1 ug RNA used random hexamers. Each CDR3 protein is one row after TCRdb ran MiXCR on the immunoSEQ multiplex PCR reads. The table lists over 300,000 distinct CDR3 sequences, roughly nine tenths of them singletons. Source material: CD4+ T cells from PBMCs. These receptors originate from a human donor with multiple sclerosis.

V and J are TRBV9 and TRBJ1-1, with D uncertain. The CDR3 extends over 14 amino acids. Between the trimmed V and J ends, which lost 0 bases and 2 bases, there was a span of 8 bases. Germline assignment: CDR1 SGDLS and CDR2 YYNGEE. The CDR3 region is CASSVEGGNTEAFF. The DNA of the CDR3 is TGTGCCAGCAGCGTAGAGGGTGGAAACACTGAAGCTTTCTTT.

The V and J genes are TRBV7-8 and TRBJ2-3; TRBD2 agrees at 7 bases. Germline V gene lookup returns CDR1 SGHVS and CDR2 FQNEAQ. CDR3 length equals 14 residues. V was clipped by 5 bases and J by 2 bases; unmatched bases: 4. Here the CDR3 DNA reads TGTGCCAGCAGCCCCGGGACTACCACAGATACGCAGTATTTT. This translates into CASSPGTTTDTQYF. The full variable domain, with the rest looked up from reference TRBV7-8 and TRBJ2-3, is GAGVSQSPRYKVAKRGQDVALRCDPISGHVSLFWYQQALGQGPEFLTYFQNEAQLDKSGLPSDRFFAERPEGSVSTLKIQRTQQEDSAVYLCASSPGTTTDTQYFGPGTRLTVL.

The chain has TRBV7-9 and TRBJ2-4; TRBD1 aligns across 7 bases. From germline, CDR1 is SEHNR and CDR2 FQNEAQ (reference sequence). The CDR3 is 18 amino acids. Trimming at V came to 5 bases and at J to 0 bases, leaving 13 bases not matched to a gene. The CDR3 is CASSPRPTGALAKNIQYF. In nucleotides, the CDR3 is TGTGCCAGCAGCCCGAGACCCACAGGGGCACTAGCCAAAAACATTCAGTACTTC.

The V and J genes are TRBV6-1 and TRBJ1-2, with 8 nucleotides matching TRBD1. Germline assignment: CDR1 MNHNS and CDR2 SASEGT. The CDR3 is made up of 16 amino acids. V was clipped by 5 bases and J by 10 bases; unmatched bases: 18. CDR3 residues: CASSPKGTGAGKVYTF. Here the CDR3 DNA reads TGTGCCAGCAGTCCCAAGGGGACAGGTGCCGGGAAAGTCTACACCTTC.

This chain joins TRBV3-1 and TRBJ2-7, with D possibly matching TRBD1 (5 bases). The CDR3 contains 14 residues. The germline V gene encodes CDR1 LGHDT and CDR2 YNNKEL (reference sequence). With 1 base removed from V and 4 bases from J, the gap between germline ends came to 11 bases. CDR3 DNA: TGTGCCAGCAGCCAAGCTACAGGTTTATACGAGCAGTACTTC. It is translated as CASSQATGLYEQYF.

The gene calls are TRBV5-5 and TRBJ1-1; D might be TRBD1 (6 bases). V was shortened by 4 bases and J by 0 bases, with 13 bases between the two germline ends. Germline V gene lookup returns CDR1 SGHKS and CDR2 YYEKEE (reference sequence). The CDR3 loop spans 15 amino acids. CDR3 sequence (DNA): TGTGCCAGCAGCGGAGCGGGACACCTGAACACTGAAGCTTTCTTT. Protein sequence: CASSGAGHLNTEAFF. Using reference TRBV5-5 and TRBJ1-1 for the parts outside the CDR3, the full variable domain is DAGVTQSPTHLIKTRGQQVTLRCSPISGHKSVSWYQQVLGQGPQFIFQYYEKEERGRGNFPDRFSARQFPNYSSELNVNALLLGDSALYLCASSGAGHLNTEAFFGQGTRLTVV.

The rearrangement uses TRBV12-3 or TRBV12-4 and TRBJ2-1; 12 bases line up with TRBD2. This CDR3 comprises 14 residues. Trimming took 6 bases from V and 10 from J; bases not matched to a gene: 7. In DNA form, the CDR3 reads TGTGCCAGCAGACCTAGCGGGGGGGCGAGGGAGCAGTTCTTC. This encodes CASRPSGGAREQFF.

DNA for the CDR3: TGTGCCAGCCATACCGGGACACCCAGCACAGATACGCAGTATTTT. Its translation is CASHTGTPSTDTQYF. This sequence joins TRBV7-2 and TRBJ2-3, with D possibly TRBD1 on 6 matching bases. This CDR3 is 15 amino acids long. Per the germline V gene, CDR1 is SGHTA and CDR2 is FQGNSA. Trimming shortened V by 8 bases and J by 0 bases, and 15 bases separated the two germline ends. The full variable domain, completed using reference TRBV7-2 and TRBJ2-3, is GAGVSQSPSNKVTEKGKDVELRCDPISGHTALYWYRQSLGQGLEFLIYFQGNSAPDKSGLPSDRFSAERTGGSVSTLTIQRTQQEDSAVYLCASHTGTPSTDTQYFGPGTRLTVL.

The CDR3 reads CAWRSGTSGPNEQFF. The CDR3 DNA reads TGTGCCTGGAGGTCCGGGACTAGCGGCCCCAATGAGCAGTTCTTC. The rearrangement uses TRBV30 and TRBJ2-1, with 11 bases that match TRBD2. Germline values: CDR1 GTSNPN, CDR2 SVGIG (reference sequence). V trimming: 3 bases; J trimming: 6 bases; junction bases outside the gene matches: 7. The CDR3 contains 15 residues.

This chain joins TRBV27 and TRBJ1-5; D is undetermined. The V gene's germline CDR1 is MNHEY and CDR2 SMNVEV (reference sequence). Trimming took off 5 bases at V and 7 bases at J, with 15 bases between the two ends. This CDR3 comprises 14 residues. The CDR3 DNA reads TGTGCCAGCAGTCCCTGGAAAGGCCTCCAGCCCCAGCATTTT. This codes for CASSPWKGLQPQHF.

The rearrangement uses TRBV27 and TRBJ2-3, with D possibly being TRBD1 (6 bases). Germline V gives CDR1 MNHEY, CDR2 SMNVEV (reference sequence). V shed 6 bases and J shed 4 bases, with 8 bases lying between them. This CDR3 is built from 12 residues. Written as DNA, the CDR3 is TGTGCCAGCAGGAACAGGGCAGATACGCAGTATTTT. Its translation: CASRNRADTQYF.

The genes are TRBV2 and TRBJ1-1; D unclear. This CDR3 contains 13 residues. V was clipped by 11 bases and J by 5 bases, with 18 bases between them. In germline, CDR1 is SNHLY, CDR2 FYNNEI. The CDR3 sequence: CADIAPRRTEAFF. CDR3 nucleotide sequence: TGTGCCGATATCGCCCCCCGGAGGACTGAAGCTTTCTTT.

This clonotype was found a few times. Its ends do not fully match the called genes, so a read error is possible. The chain recombines TRBV7-7 with TRBJ2-3; 11 nucleotides match TRBD2. This CDR3 is 15 amino acids long. CDR1 and CDR2 from the germline V gene are SSHAT and FNYEAQ (reference sequence). The CDR3 is CASSLGLAGADTQYF. CDR3 nucleotides: TGTGCTAGCAGCTTAGGACTAGCGGGTGCAGATACGCAGTATTTT. Supplemented by reference TRBV7-7 and TRBJ2-3, the full variable domain reads GAGVSQSPRYKVTKRGQDVTLRCDPISSHATLYWYQQALGQGPEFLTYFNYEAQPDKSGLPSDRFSAERPEGSISTLTIQRTEQRDSAMYRCASSLGLAGADTQYFGPGTRLTVL.

J is TRBJ1-6 and V is TRBV19; D is unresolved. The CDR3 contains 15 residues. Germline CDR1 and CDR2: LNHDA and SQIVND (reference sequence). Trimming cost V 7 bases and J 9 bases, with 19 bases left between them. The DNA for the CDR3 is TGTGCCAGTATCCCCGGAAGGGCGGGGATTTCACCCCTCCACTTT. Translating gives CASIPGRAGISPLHF.

The chain joins TRBV21-1 to TRBJ2-2; TRBD1, the table's D call, was not compared with the DNA. TRBV21-1 is a pseudogene locus. The CDR3 is 17 amino acids. Written as DNA, the CDR3 is TGTGCCAGCAGCCCCCCGGCAAACAGGGAGAACACCGGGGAGCTGTTTTTT. It translates to CASSPPANRENTGELFF.

The chain couples TRBV14 to TRBJ2-1; 10 bases fit TRBD2. The trim removed 5 bases at V and 10 bases at J, leaving 17 bases unmatched. Germline V gene sequence: CDR1 SGHDN, CDR2 FVKESK. The CDR3 extends over 17 amino acids. The CDR3 sequence: CASSARKVAGGSSEQFF. CDR3 bases: TGTGCCAGCAGCGCAAGAAAAGTAGCGGGGGGATCAAGCGAGCAGTTCTTC.

CDR3 coding DNA: TGCAGTGCCGAAATTACGGGTGGCTACACCTTC. It is translated as CSAEITGGYTF. V gene TRBV20-1 combines with J gene TRBJ1-2; D gene uncertain. CDR1 DFQATT and CDR2 SNEGSKA come from the germline V gene (reference sequence). The CDR3 sequence is 11 residues long. The V end was cut by 6 bases, the J end by 7 bases, with 12 bases between.

The chain recombines TRBV25-1 with TRBJ1-5; TRBD1 is a possible D gene (6 bases). Germline-derived CDR1 and CDR2 are MGHDK and SYGVNS. V gave up 9 bases and J gave up 5 bases, with 17 bases separating them. The CDR3 contains 14 residues. This CDR3 reads CARGGAMGDQPQHF. The CDR3, as DNA: TGTGCCAGGGGGGGGGCCATGGGGGATCAGCCCCAGCATTTT.

The chain combines TRBV6-5 with TRBJ2-7, with D hard to call. Germline lookup yields CDR1 MNHEY and CDR2 SVGAGI. Trimming left V 6 bases short and J 3 bases short, with 15 bases between. CDR3 length: 14 residues. CDR3 residues: CASRIDQSGYEQYF. In DNA, the CDR3 is TGTGCCAGCAGAATTGACCAGTCAGGCTACGAGCAGTACTTC.

Only a few counts were recorded for this clonotype. The rearrangement uses TRBV15 and TRBJ1-1; D remains unclear. The V end was cut by 3 bases, the J end by 6 bases, with 11 bases between. This CDR3 comprises 13 residues. CDR1 is LNHNV, CDR2 YYDKDF, per germline (reference sequence). The CDR3 coding sequence is TGTGCCACCAGCAGCGACCTCGGGGCTGAAGCTTTCTTT. Its protein product is CATSSDLGAEAFF.

V and J are TRBV25-1 and TRBJ1-1, with D unclear. The V end lost 2 bases, the J end lost 0 bases, and 10 bases lay between the germline ends. Germline V CDR1 and CDR2: MGHDK, SYGVNS. The CDR3 sequence is 15 residues long. The DNA for the CDR3 is TGTGCCAGCAGTGAAGGCCCGGTTGTGAACACTGAAGCTTTCTTT. Amino acids: CASSEGPVVNTEAFF.

The chain has TRBV7-3 and TRBJ1-1; D might be TRBD1 (5 bases). Germline CDR1 SGHTA, CDR2 FQGTGA. CDR3 length equals 16 residues. Trimming shortened V by 4 bases and J by 0 bases, and 15 bases separated the two germline ends. The CDR3 coding sequence is TGTGCCAGCAGCTGGGGTTCGAGAGGGGTGAACACTGAAGCTTTCTTT. This codes for CASSWGSRGVNTEAFF.

The chain has TRBV20-1 and TRBJ2-2, with no clear D. Germline V gives CDR1 DFQATT, CDR2 SNEGSKA (reference sequence). The CDR3 has 14 amino acids. V lost 6 bases to trimming and J lost 0 bases, with 11 bases between them. The CDR3 DNA sequence: TGCAGTGCAAAGCCGTTCGCGAACACCGGGGAGCTGTTTTTT. Amino acids: CSAKPFANTGELFF.

This sequence joins TRBV7-9 and TRBJ2-3, with D unresolved. V lost 1 base and J lost 3, with 23 bases in between. This CDR3 contains 19 residues. Germline V gene lookup returns CDR1 SEHNR and CDR2 FQNEAQ (reference sequence). The CDR3 bases are TGTGCCAGCAGCTTAGTACCGCGAGATCCAATTTACCAGACAGATACGCAGTATTTT. This sequence encodes CASSLVPRDPIYQTDTQYF.

This clonotype was observed a single time. V and J are TRBV11-3 and TRBJ1-1; D is ambiguous. The V end lost 2 bases, the J end lost 11 bases, and 9 bases lay between the germline ends. The CDR3 contains 11 residues. Germline loops: CDR1 SGHNT, CDR2 YENEEA. The CDR3 DNA sequence: TGTGCCAGCAGCTTACGGGGTGACGCTTTCTTT. It specifies CASSLRGDAFF.

The chain recombines TRBV4-2 with TRBJ2-1; 8 nucleotides line up with TRBD1. Germline CDR1 and CDR2: LGHNA and YNFKEQ. The CDR3 is 16 amino acids. Trimming cost V 1 base and J 8 bases; bases outside gene matches: 10. CDR3 bases: TGTGCCAGCAGCCAAGGGGACAGGCCGGGAACGTATGAGCAGTTCTTC. This sequence encodes CASSQGDRPGTYEQFF.